These T cell receptor beta chains were read from a single sample in a study of shared clonotypes between healthy human individuals. TCRdb's copy holds only in-frame clones and misses some; the assay was immunoSEQ multiplex PCR. In the table there are about 1 million clones, about 75% of which are singletons. Sequences were obtained from memory CD4+ T cells sorted from blood. Receptor source: a man aged 18 to 30 in good health. Both conserved end residues are part of each CDR3. The D gene is left open where the match is weak. Some rows mark clone size as missing; the rest say once, few, many or name a class of expanded clone.

D | J | length | V | size | CDR3 | DNA
TRBD1 | TRBJ2-5 | 13 | TRBV5-1 | NA | CASSSQGAETQYF | TGCGCCAGCAGCTCTCAGGGGGCTGAGACCCAGTACTTC
NA | TRBJ2-3 | 14 | TRBV10-1 | NA | CASSDVGKADTQYF | TGCGCCAGCAGTGATGTGGGGAAAGCGGATACGCAGTATTTT
NA | TRBJ2-7 | 15 | TRBV7-2 | NA | CASSRTGKGVYEQYF | TGTGCCAGCAGTCGTACAGGGAAAGGAGTCTACGAGCAGTACTTC
TRBD2 | TRBJ2-7 | 15 | TRBV4-1 | NA | CASSQGLAAFYEQYF | TGCGCCAGCAGCCAAGGACTAGCGGCCTTCTACGAGCAGTACTTC
TRBD1 | TRBJ2-1 | 15 | TRBV5-4 | NA | CASSRDRGSYNEQFF | TGTGCCAGCAGCCGGGACAGGGGCTCCTACAATGAGCAGTTCTTC
NA | TRBJ1-4 | 15 | TRBV23-1 | NA | CASSQSGGTNEKLFF | TGCGCCAGCAGTCAATCAGGGGGTACTAATGAAAAACTGTTTTTT
NA | TRBJ2-4 | 15 | TRBV28 | NA | CASSLSGLAKNIQYF | TGTGCCAGCAGCCTAAGCGGGTTAGCCAAAAACATTCAGTACTTC
NA | TRBJ1-1 | 11 | TRBV2 | few | CASSSQVRAFF | TGTGCCAGCAGTTCACAGGTGCGGGCTTTCTTT
NA | TRBJ2-7 | 14 | TRBV9 | NA | CASSVDPSSYEQYF | TGTGCCAGCAGCGTAGATCCTAGCTCCTACGAGCAGTACTTC
NA | TRBJ1-6 | 15 | TRBV6-5 | NA | CASRDFGGYNSPLHF | TGTGCCAGCAGGGACTTCGGGGGCTATAATTCACCCCTCCACTTT
NA | TRBJ2-1 | 14 | TRBV15 | many | CATSRDTGTNEQFF | TGTGCCACCAGCAGAGACACAGGCACGAATGAGCAGTTCTTC
NA | TRBJ2-5 | 13 | TRBV7-2 | NA | CASSFGEAETQYF | TGTGCCAGCAGCTTTGGGGAGGCAGAGACCCAGTACTTC
TRBD2 | TRBJ2-7 | 15 | TRBV5-6 | few | CASSSTSGSGRKQYF | TGTGCCAGCAGCTCCACTAGCGGGAGTGGTAGAAAGCAGTACTTC
TRBD1 | TRBJ2-3 | 16 | TRBV4-1 | NA | CASSQEGRGRTDTQYF | TGCGCCAGCAGCCAAGAGGGCAGGGGGAGAACAGATACGCAGTATTTT
NA | TRBJ1-2 | 13 | TRBV30 | few | CAWSPGLRYGYTF | TGTGCCTGGAGCCCCGGACTGAGGTATGGCTACACCTTC
NA | TRBJ1-5 | 13 | TRBV5-1 | NA | CASSLTGSQPQHF | TGCGCCAGCAGCTTGACGGGGTCCCAGCCCCAGCATTTT
NA | TRBJ2-7 | 15 | TRBV30 | NA | CAWGRPGQSGHEQYF | TGTGCCTGGGGTCGGCCAGGGCAATCAGGGCACGAGCAGTACTTC
TRBD1 | TRBJ2-5 | 15 | TRBV4-1 | once | CASSPPGTVQETQYF | TGCGCCAGCAGCCCACCCGGGACAGTGCAAGAGACCCAGTACTTC
NA | TRBJ2-7 | 13 | TRBV28 | NA | CASSSAGANEQYF | TGTGCCAGCAGTTCGGCAGGGGCCAACGAGCAGTACTTC
TRBD1 | TRBJ2-3 | 15 | TRBV9 | many | CASSVGGRGPDTQYF | TGTGCCAGCAGCGTAGGGGGCAGGGGGCCAGATACGCAGTATTTT
TRBD2 | TRBJ2-7 | 19 | TRBV4-3 | few | CASSHSPGLAGGQGYEQYF | TGCGCCAGCAGCCATTCCCCGGGACTAGCGGGAGGGCAGGGCTACGAGCAGTACTTC
NA | TRBJ2-2 | 14 | TRBV7-2 | NA | CASSLRGDTGELFF | TGTGCCAGCAGCTTACGAGGGGACACCGGGGAGCTGTTTTTT
NA | TRBJ2-3 | 16 | TRBV12-2 | NA | CASRRRRLAGTDTQYF | TGTGCAAGTCGCCGTCGGAGGCTAGCGGGCACAGATACGCAGTATTTT
NA | TRBJ1-2 | 13 | TRBV2 | many | CASSEGTNYGYTF | TGTGCCAGCAGTGAGGGAACTAACTATGGCTACACCTTC
TRBD2 | TRBJ2-4 | 15 | TRBV6-1 | NA | CASSEEGGRANIQYF | TGTGCCAGCAGTGAAGAGGGCGGGAGGGCAAACATTCAGTACTTC
TRBD1 | TRBJ2-7 | 15 | TRBV5-1 | NA | CASSAGQGGSGEQYF | TGCGCCAGCAGCGCCGGACAGGGGGGTTCGGGAGAGCAGTACTTC
NA | TRBJ1-2 | 15 | TRBV7-2 | NA | CASSLGYGRNYGYTF | TGTGCCAGCAGCTTAGGGTACGGCAGAAACTATGGCTACACCTTC
TRBD1 | TRBJ1-5 | 15 | TRBV19 | few | CASSGGTVSNQPQHF | TGTGCCAGTAGTGGAGGGACAGTTAGCAATCAGCCCCAGCATTTT
TRBD1 | TRBJ1-2 | 18 | TRBV11-2 | NA | CASSLLDRGNLVGYGYTF | TGTGCCAGCAGCCTCCTAGACAGGGGGAATTTGGTTGGCTATGGCTACACCTTC
TRBD1 | TRBJ1-1 | 16 | TRBV5-1 | NA | CASSLRQGAPNTEAFF | TGCGCCAGCAGCTTGAGACAGGGGGCCCCGAACACTGAAGCTTTCTTT
NA | TRBJ2-7 | 14 | TRBV5-6 | NA | CASSFWASSYEQYF | TGTGCCAGCAGCTTTTGGGCTAGCTCCTACGAGCAGTACTTC
NA | TRBJ1-2 | 13 | TRBV28 | few | CASSPVGIYGYTF | TGTGCCAGCAGTCCAGTAGGGATCTATGGCTACACCTTC
TRBD2 | TRBJ2-3 | 15 | TRBV28 | NA | CASSSRLAGVDTQYF | TGTGCCAGCAGTTCACGACTAGCGGGAGTAGATACGCAGTATTTT
NA | TRBJ2-7 | 14 | TRBV7-2 | NA | CASSLVFRAYEQYF | TGTGCCAGCAGCTTAGTTTTCCGGGCCTACGAGCAGTACTTC
NA | TRBJ1-6 | 14 | TRBV5-1 | once | CASSLGDRNSPLHF | TGCGCCAGCAGCTTGGGGGACCGTAATTCACCCCTCCACTTT
NA | TRBJ2-4 | 15 | TRBV18 | NA | CASSPRNRGENIQYF | TGTGCCAGCTCACCTCGGAACCGGGGCGAGAACATTCAGTACTTC
TRBD1 | TRBJ1-1 | 16 | TRBV5-8 | NA | CASRPTKQGRNTEAFF | TGTGCCAGCAGACCGACAAAACAGGGGAGGAACACTGAAGCTTTCTTT
NA | TRBJ1-2 | 13 | TRBV19 | NA | CASKGAALYGYTF | TGTGCCAGTAAGGGCGCAGCCCTTTATGGCTACACCTTC
NA | TRBJ2-5 | 14 | TRBV2 | few | CASTRPGYQETQYF | TGTGCCAGCACCAGACCGGGATACCAAGAGACCCAGTACTTC
NA | TRBJ1-1 | 15 | TRBV5-4 | NA | CASSLGWGANTEAFF | TGTGCCAGCAGCTTGGGATGGGGGGCGAACACTGAAGCTTTCTTT
TRBD1 | TRBJ2-7 | 12 | TRBV7-6 | few | CASTTGGFEQYF | TGTGCCAGCACCACAGGGGGCTTCGAGCAGTACTTC
NA | TRBJ1-1 | 11 | TRBV19 | few | CASSGGLGAFF | TGTGCCAGTAGTGGGGGGTTAGGAGCTTTCTTT
TRBD1 | TRBJ1-5 | 15 | TRBV5-1 | NA | CASSLEGGSNQPQHF | TGCGCCAGCAGCTTGGAAGGGGGCAGCAATCAGCCCCAGCATTTT
NA | TRBJ2-5 | 16 | TRBV6-6 | NA | CASSLSAWGVQETQYF | TGTGCCAGCAGCCTATCAGCGTGGGGTGTACAAGAGACCCAGTACTTC
NA | TRBJ1-2 | 12 | TRBV30 | NA | CAGGSGNYGYTF | TGTGCCGGTGGCTCGGGAAACTATGGCTACACCTTC
TRBD1 | TRBJ2-4 | 14 | TRBV5-5 | few | CASSLFQGADIQYF | TGTGCCAGCAGCTTGTTTCAGGGGGCCGACATTCAGTACTTC
TRBD1 | TRBJ2-5 | 14 | TRBV28 | NA | CASSLTGGDQIQYF | TGTGCCAGCAGCCTGACAGGGGGCGACCAAATACAGTACTTC
NA | TRBJ2-5 | 13 | TRBV10-3 | NA | CAISEGRQETQYF | TGTGCCATCAGTGAAGGCCGTCAAGAGACCCAGTACTTC
NA | TRBJ1-2 | 15 | TRBV9 | few | CASSVDSSGLYGYTF | TGTGCCAGCAGCGTAGACAGTTCAGGGCTCTATGGCTACACCTTC
NA | TRBJ1-1 | 15 | TRBV6-4 | NA | CASRRQVGERTEAFF | TGTGCCAGCAGACGACAGGTTGGGGAACGGACTGAAGCTTTCTTT
NA | TRBJ1-2 | 9 | TRBV21-1 | few | CAHPGEYTF | TGTGCCCACCCCGGAGAGTACACCTTC
TRBD1 | TRBJ2-3 | 14 | TRBV11-2 | NA | CASSGQGAGDTQYF | TGTGCCAGCAGCGGACAGGGGGCGGGAGATACGCAGTATTTT
NA | TRBJ2-7 | 14 | TRBV18 | NA | CASSPESGFYEQYF | TGTGCCAGCTCACCCGAATCAGGGTTCTACGAGCAGTACTTC